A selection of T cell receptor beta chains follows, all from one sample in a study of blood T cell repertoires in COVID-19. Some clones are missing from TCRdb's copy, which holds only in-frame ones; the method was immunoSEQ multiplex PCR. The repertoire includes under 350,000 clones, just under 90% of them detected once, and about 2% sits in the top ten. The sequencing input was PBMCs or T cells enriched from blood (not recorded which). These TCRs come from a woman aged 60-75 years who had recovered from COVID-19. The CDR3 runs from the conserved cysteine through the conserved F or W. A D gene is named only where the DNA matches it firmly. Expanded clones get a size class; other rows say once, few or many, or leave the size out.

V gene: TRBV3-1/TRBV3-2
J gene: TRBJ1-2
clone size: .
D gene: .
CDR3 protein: CACSLLGRVNYGYTF
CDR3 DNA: TGTGCCTGCAGCCTCTTAGGGCGGGTGAACTATGGCTACACCTTC

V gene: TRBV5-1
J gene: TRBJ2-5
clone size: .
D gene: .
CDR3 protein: CASSLGQFRETQYF
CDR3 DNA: TGCGCCAGCAGCTTGGGGCAATTTCGAGAGACCCAGTACTTC

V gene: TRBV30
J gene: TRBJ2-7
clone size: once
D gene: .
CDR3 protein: CAWSVTRSYEQYF
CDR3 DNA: TGTGCCTGGAGTGTGACTCGTTCCTACGAGCAGTACTTC

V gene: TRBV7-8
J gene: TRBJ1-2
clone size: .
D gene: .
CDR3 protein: CASSLAVRALLGEGYTF
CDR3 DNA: TGTGCCAGCAGCTTAGCAGTCCGAGCCCTCCTCGGGGAAGGCTACACCTTC

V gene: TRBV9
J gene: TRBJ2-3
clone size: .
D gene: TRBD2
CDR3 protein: CASSVVPLAREGADTQYF
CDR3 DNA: TGTGCCAGCAGCGTAGTCCCGCTGGCTCGGGAGGGGGCAGATACGCAGTATTTT

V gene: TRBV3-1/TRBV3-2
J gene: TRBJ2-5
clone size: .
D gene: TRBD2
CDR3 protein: CASSPLAGETQYF
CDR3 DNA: TGTGCCAGCAGCCCCCTAGCGGGAGAGACCCAGTACTTC

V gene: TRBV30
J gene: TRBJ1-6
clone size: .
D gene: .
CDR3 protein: CAWSVLAYNSPLHF
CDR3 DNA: TGTGCCTGGAGTGTACTAGCCTATAATTCACCCCTCCACTTT

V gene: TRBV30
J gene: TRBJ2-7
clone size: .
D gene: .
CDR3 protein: CAWSYGQPYEQYF
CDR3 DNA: TGTGCCTGGAGTTATGGACAGCCCTACGAGCAGTACTTC

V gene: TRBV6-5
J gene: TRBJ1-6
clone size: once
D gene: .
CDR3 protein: CATRQAIMVYPLHF
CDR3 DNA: TGTGCCACCCGACAGGCCATTATGGTGTATCCCCTCCACTTT

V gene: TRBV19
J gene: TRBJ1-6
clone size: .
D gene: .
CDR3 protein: CASTRGYSGSPLHF
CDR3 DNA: TGTGCCAGTACGCGTGGATACTCGGGTTCACCCCTCCACTTT

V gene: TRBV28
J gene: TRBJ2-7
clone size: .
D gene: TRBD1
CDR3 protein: CASDPRQGSYEQYF
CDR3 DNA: TGTGCCAGTGATCCACGACAGGGCTCCTACGAGCAGTACTTC

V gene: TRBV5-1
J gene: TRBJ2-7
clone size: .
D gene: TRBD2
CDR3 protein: CASSPARLAGVYEQYF
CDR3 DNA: TGCGCCAGCAGCCCCGCGCGTTTAGCGGGAGTCTACGAGCAGTACTTC

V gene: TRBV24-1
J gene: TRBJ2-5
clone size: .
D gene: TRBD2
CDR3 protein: CATSDSIRGLAGIQETQYF
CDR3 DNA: TGTGCCACCAGTGATTCCATTAGAGGACTAGCGGGCATCCAAGAGACCCAGTACTTC

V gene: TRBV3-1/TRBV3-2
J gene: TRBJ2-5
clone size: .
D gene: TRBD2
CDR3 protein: CASSQPGLAASSETQYF
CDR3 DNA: TGTGCCAGCAGCCAACCCGGACTAGCGGCCTCCTCGGAGACCCAGTACTTC

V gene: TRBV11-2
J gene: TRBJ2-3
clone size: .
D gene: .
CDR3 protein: CASSLAGVGTDTQYF
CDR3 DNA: TGTGCCAGCAGCTTAGCGGGAGTGGGCACAGATACGCAGTATTTT

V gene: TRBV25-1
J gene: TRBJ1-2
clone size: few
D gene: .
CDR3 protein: CASSPTGGYYGYTF
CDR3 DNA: TGTGCCAGCAGCCCAACGGGGGGCTACTATGGCTACACCTTC

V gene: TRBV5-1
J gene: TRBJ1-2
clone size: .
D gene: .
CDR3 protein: CASSPQLTNYGYTF
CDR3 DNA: TGCGCCAGCAGCCCCCAGTTGACTAACTATGGCTACACCTTC

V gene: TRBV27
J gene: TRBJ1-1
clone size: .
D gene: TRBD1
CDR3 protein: CASSLIRGDTEAFF
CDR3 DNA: TGTGCCAGCAGTTTAATCAGGGGGGACACTGAAGCTTTCTTT

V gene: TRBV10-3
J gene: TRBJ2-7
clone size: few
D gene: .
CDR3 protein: CAISERTGSTSEQYF
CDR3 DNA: TGTGCCATCAGTGAGAGAACAGGGTCAACATCCGAGCAGTACTTC

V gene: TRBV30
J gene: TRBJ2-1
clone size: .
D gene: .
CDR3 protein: CAWSRDIGYNEQFF
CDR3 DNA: TGTGCCTGGAGCCGGGACATCGGCTACAATGAGCAGTTCTTC

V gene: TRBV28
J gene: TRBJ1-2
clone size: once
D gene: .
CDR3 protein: CASREAGMNGYTF
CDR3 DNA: TGTGCCAGCAGGGAGGCCGGTATGAATGGCTACACCTTC

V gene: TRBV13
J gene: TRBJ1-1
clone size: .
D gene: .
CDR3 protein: CASRSTGRAFF
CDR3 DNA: TGTGCCAGCCGCTCCACAGGTCGGGCTTTCTTT

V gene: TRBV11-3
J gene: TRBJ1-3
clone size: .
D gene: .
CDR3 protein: CASSFSPGNTIYF
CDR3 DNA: TGTGCCAGCAGCTTCTCCCCTGGAAACACCATATATTTT

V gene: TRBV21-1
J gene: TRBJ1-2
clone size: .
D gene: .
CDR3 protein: CASTKDRGTYGYTF
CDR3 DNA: TGTGCCAGCACCAAAGACAGGGGGACCTATGGCTACACCTTC

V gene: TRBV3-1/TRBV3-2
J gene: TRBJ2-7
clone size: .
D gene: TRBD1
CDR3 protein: CASSAPGQAYEQYF
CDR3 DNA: TGTGCCAGCAGCGCCCCGGGACAGGCCTACGAGCAGTACTTC

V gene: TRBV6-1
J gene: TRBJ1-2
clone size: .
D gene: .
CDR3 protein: CASSEQGWGYTF
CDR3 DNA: TGTGCCAGCAGTGAGCAGGGTTGGGGCTACACCTTC

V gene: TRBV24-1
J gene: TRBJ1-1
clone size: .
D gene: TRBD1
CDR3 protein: CATTPAGGTEAFF
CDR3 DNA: TGTGCCACCACTCCCGCAGGGGGGACTGAAGCTTTCTTT

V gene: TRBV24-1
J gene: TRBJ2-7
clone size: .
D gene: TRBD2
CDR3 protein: CATSDPTGGESYEQYF
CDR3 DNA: TGTGCCACCAGTGATCCCACTGGGGGGGAGTCCTACGAGCAGTACTTC

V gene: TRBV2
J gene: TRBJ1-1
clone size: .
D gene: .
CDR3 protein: CASALRTALNTEAFF
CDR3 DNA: TGTGCCAGCGCCCTAAGGACAGCCCTGAACACTGAAGCTTTCTTT

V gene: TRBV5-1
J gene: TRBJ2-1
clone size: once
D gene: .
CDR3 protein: CASTPGGSPYNEQFF
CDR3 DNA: TGCGCCAGCACGCCGGGGGGCTCTCCCTACAATGAGCAGTTCTTC

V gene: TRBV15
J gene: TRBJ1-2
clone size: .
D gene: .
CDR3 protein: CATSRELGQITRGYTF
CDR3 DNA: TGTGCCACCAGCAGAGAATTGGGACAAATTACCAGGGGCTACACCTTC

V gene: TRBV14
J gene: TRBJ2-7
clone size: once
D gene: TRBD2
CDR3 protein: CASSRPSGGAQYF
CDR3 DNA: TGTGCCAGCAGCCGGCCTAGCGGGGGGGCGCAGTACTTC

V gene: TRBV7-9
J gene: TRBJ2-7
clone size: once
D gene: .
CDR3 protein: CASSRSPDSLFYEQYF
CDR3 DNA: TGTGCCAGCAGCCGGAGCCCCGACAGCCTTTTCTACGAGCAGTACTTC

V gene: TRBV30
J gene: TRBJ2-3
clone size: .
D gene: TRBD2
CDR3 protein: CAWTGGADTQYF
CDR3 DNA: TGTGCCTGGACGGGGGGGGCAGATACGCAGTATTTT

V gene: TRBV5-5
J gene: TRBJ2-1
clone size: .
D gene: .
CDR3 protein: CASNIPGSSSYNEQFF
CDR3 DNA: TGTGCCAGCAACATTCCGGGGTCCTCATCCTACAATGAGCAGTTCTTC

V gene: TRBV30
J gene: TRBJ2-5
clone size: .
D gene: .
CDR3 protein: CAWRQGWETQYF
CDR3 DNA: TGTGCCTGGAGACAGGGTTGGGAGACCCAGTACTTC

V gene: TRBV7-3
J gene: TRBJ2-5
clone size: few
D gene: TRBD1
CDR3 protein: CASSLSPGQGETQYF
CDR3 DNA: TGTGCCAGCAGCTTAAGCCCAGGACAGGGGGAGACCCAGTACTTC

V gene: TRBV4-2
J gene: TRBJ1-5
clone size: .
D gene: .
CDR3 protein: CASSQEGGNQPQHF
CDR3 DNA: TGTGCCAGCAGCCAAGAGGGGGGGAATCAGCCCCAGCATTTT

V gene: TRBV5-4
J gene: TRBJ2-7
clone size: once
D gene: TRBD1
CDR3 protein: CASSLGTGLRSYEQYF
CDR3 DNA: TGTGCCAGCAGCTTGGGGACAGGACTTAGATCCTACGAGCAGTACTTC

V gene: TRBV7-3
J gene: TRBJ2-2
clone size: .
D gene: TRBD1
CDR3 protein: CASSQTGANTGELFF
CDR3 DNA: TGTGCCAGCAGTCAGACAGGGGCGAACACCGGGGAGCTGTTTTTT

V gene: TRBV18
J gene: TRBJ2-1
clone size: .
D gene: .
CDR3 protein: CASSPSAGANEQFF
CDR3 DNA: TGTGCCAGCTCACCATCGGCAGGGGCAAATGAGCAGTTCTTC

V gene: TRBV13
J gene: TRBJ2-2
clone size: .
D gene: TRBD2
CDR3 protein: CASSLVYGTSKNTGELFF
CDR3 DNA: TGTGCCAGCAGCTTAGTCTACGGGACTAGCAAGAACACCGGGGAGCTGTTTTTT

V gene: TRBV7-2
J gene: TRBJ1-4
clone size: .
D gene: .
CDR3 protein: CASSFGEKLFF
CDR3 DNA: TGTGCCAGCAGCTTCGGTGAAAAACTGTTTTTT

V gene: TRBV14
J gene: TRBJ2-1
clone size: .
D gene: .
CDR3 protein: CASSQEEAYNEQFF
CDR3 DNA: TGTGCCAGCAGCCAGGAGGAGGCCTACAATGAGCAGTTCTTC

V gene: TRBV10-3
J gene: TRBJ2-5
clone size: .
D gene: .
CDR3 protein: CAISETPQKETQYF
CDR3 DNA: TGTGCCATCAGCGAGACGCCACAGAAAGAGACCCAGTACTTC

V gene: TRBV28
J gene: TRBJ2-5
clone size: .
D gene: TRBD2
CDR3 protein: CASSLGGGAGWFETQYF
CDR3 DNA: TGTGCCAGCAGTTTGGGCGGGGGGGCAGGTTGGTTCGAAACCCAGTACTTC

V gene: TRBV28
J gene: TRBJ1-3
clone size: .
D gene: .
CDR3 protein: CASSSRGRGASGNTIYF
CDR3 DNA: TGTGCCAGCAGCTCCCGGGGGAGGGGTGCATCTGGAAACACCATATATTTT

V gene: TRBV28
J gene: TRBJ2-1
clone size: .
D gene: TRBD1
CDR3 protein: CASSILPGQGIGNEQFF
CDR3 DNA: TGTGCCAGCAGTATCCTCCCGGGACAGGGAATAGGAAATGAGCAGTTCTTC

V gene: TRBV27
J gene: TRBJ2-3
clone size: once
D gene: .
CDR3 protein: CASSLGVSGLQYF
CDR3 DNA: TGTGCCAGCAGTTTAGGCGTTTCTGGACTGCAGTATTTT

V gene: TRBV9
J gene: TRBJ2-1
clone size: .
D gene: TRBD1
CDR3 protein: CASSPQTGSYNEQFF
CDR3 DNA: TGTGCCAGCAGCCCCCAGACAGGGAGCTACAATGAGCAGTTCTTC

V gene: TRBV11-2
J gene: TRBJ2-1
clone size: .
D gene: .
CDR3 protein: CASMAGPYNEQFF
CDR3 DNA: TGTGCCAGCATGGCGGGGCCCTACAATGAGCAGTTCTTC

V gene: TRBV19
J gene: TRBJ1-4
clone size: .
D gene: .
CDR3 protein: CASRVTENEKLFF
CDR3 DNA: TGTGCCAGTAGGGTCACTGAGAATGAAAAACTGTTTTTT

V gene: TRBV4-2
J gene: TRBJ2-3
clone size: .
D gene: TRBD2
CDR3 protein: CASSQDPTGGGATDTQYF
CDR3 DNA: TGTGCCAGCAGCCAAGATCCGACGGGCGGGGGGGCTACAGATACGCAGTATTTT

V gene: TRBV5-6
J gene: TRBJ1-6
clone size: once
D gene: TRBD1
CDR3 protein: CASSVTTGGTYNSPLHF
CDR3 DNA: TGTGCCAGCAGCGTAACAACAGGGGGAACCTATAATTCACCCCTCCACTTT

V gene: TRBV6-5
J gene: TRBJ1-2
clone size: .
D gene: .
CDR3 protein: CASRYPIGGYTF
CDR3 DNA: TGTGCCAGCAGATACCCTATCGGTGGCTACACCTTC

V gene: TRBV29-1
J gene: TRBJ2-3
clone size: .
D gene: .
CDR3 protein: CSVWGLGTDTQYF
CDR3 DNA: TGCAGCGTTTGGGGACTCGGCACAGATACGCAGTATTTT

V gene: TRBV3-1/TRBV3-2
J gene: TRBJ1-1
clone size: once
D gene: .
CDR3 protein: CASSRRTEKAFF
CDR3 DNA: TGTGCCAGCAGCCGTAGGACAGAGAAAGCTTTCTTT